The clone carrying this TCR beta chain was observed a single time. The data were produced by immunoSEQ multiplex PCR, yet TCRdb's version contains in-frame clones alone and is incomplete. The sample consists of more than 200,000 clones, roughly 84% of them appearing once. These data originate in a study of blood T cell repertoires in COVID-19. Study-level background: Each recovered donor of Cohort 3 presented with two negative PCRs, clearance, or symptom resolution.

The germline gives CDR1 MDHEN, CDR2 SYDVKM. The CDR3 totals 20 residues. Germline trimming cut 4 bases from V and 2 bases from J; bases unmatched to any gene: 17. J is TRBJ2-5 and V is TRBV28; 12 bases are a match to TRBD1. This clonotype was obtained from a man younger than 45 in a cohort exposed to, infected with or recovered from COVID-19 (not recorded which). The sequenced material came from PBMCs or T cells enriched from blood (not recorded which). CDR3 bases: TGTGCCAGCAGTTCTTATAGCCGAGGGACAGGGGGCCACCTTCAAGAGACCCAGTACTTC. Translated, it gives CASSSYSRGTGGHLQETQYF.